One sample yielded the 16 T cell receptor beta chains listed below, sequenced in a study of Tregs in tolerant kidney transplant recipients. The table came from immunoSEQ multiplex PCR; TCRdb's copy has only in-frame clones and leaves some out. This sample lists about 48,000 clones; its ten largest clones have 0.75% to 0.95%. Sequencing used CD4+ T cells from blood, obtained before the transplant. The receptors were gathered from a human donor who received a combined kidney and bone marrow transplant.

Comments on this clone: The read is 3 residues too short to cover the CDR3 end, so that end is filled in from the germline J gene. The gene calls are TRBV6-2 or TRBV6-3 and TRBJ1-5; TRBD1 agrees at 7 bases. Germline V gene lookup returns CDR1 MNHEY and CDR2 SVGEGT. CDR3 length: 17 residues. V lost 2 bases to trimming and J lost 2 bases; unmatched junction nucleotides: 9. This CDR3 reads CASSYRVLDRGNQPQHF. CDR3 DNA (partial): TGTGCCAGCAGTTACCGGGTATTAGACAGGGGCAATCAGCCC.

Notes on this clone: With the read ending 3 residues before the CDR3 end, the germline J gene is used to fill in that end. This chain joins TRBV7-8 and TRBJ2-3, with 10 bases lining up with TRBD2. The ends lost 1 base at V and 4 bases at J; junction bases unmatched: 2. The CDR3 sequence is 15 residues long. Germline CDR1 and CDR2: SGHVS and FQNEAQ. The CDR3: CASSLGSGRSDTQYF. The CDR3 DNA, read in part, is TGTGCCAGCAGCTTAGGTAGCGGGAGGTCAGATACG.

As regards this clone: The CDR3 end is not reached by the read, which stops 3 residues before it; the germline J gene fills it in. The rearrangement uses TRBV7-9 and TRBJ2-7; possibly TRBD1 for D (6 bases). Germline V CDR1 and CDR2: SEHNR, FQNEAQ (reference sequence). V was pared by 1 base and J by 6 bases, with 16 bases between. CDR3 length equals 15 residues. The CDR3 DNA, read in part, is TGTGCCAGCAGCTTAGTTCAGGGGCCAGTAGGCGAG. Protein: CASSLVQGPVGE. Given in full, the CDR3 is CASSLVQGPVGEQYF. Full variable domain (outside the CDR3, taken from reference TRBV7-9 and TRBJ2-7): DTGVSQNPRHKITKRGQNVTFRCDPISEHNRLYWYRQTLGQGPEFLTYFQNEAQLEKSRLLSDRFSAERPKGSFSTLEIQRTEQGDSAMYLCASSLVQGPVGEQYFGPGTRLTVT.

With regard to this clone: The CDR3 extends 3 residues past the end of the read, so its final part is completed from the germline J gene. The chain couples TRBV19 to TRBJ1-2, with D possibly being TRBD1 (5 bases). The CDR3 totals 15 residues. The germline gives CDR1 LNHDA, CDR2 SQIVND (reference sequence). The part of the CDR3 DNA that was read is TGTGCCAGTAGTATAGGAGGCCAGGGAAACCACGGC. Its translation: CASSIGGQGNHG. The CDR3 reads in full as CASSIGGQGNHGYTF. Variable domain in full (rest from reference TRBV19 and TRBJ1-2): DGGITQSPKYLFRKEGQNVTLSCEQNLNHDAMYWYRQDPGQGLRLIYYSQIVNDFQKGDIAEGYSVSREKKESFPLTVTSAQKNPTAFYLCASSIGGQGNHGYTFGSGTRLTVV.

CDR3 protein: CASSLLAGFNNEQFF. The covered CDR3 bases are TGCGCCAGCAGCCTCCTAGCGGGTTTTAACAATGAG. V and J are TRBV5-1 and TRBJ2-1; the match to TRBD2 covers 8 bases. The missing CDR3 end, 3 residues past where the read stops, is filled in from the germline J gene. J lost 5 bases, V lost 4 bases, and 8 bases had no gene match. Germline CDR1 and CDR2: SGHRS and YFSETQ. The CDR3 is 15 amino acids.

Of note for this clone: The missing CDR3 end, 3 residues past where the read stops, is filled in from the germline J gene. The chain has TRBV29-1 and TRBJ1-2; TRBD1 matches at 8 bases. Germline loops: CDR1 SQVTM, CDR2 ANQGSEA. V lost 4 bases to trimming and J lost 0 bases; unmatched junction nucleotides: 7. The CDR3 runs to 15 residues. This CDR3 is CSVVQGASANYGYTF. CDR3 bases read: TGCAGCGTTGTCCAGGGGGCTTCAGCTAACTATGGC.

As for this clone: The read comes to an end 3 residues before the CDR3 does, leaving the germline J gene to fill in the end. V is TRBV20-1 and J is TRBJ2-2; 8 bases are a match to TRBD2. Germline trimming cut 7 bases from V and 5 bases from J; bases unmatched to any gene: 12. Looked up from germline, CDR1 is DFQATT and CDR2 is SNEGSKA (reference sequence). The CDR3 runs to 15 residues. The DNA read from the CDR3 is TGCAGTGGAGTTGAGGCCGGGAGGGGTACCGGGGAG. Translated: CSGVEAGRGTGE. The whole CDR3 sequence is CSGVEAGRGTGELFF.

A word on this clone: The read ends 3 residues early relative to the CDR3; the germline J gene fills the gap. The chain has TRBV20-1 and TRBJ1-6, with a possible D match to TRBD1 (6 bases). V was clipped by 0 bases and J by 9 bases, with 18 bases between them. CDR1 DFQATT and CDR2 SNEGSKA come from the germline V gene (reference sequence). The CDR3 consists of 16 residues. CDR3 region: CSARDGTRQVGSPLHF. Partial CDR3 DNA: TGCAGTGCTAGAGATGGGACACGACAAGTAGGTTCACCC.

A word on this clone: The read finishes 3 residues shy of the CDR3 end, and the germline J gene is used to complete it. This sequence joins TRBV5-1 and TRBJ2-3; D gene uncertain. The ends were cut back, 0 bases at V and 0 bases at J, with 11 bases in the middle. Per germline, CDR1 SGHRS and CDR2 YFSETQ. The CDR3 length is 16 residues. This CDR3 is CASSLGYLRSTDTQYF. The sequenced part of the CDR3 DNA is TGCGCCAGCAGCTTGGGGTACTTGCGGAGCACAGATACG.

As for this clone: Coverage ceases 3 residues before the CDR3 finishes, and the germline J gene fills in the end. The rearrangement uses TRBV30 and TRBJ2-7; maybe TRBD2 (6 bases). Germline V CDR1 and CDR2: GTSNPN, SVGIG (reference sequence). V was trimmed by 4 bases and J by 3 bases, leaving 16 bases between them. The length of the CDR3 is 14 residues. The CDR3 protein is CAWNRDFAGYEQYF. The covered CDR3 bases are TGTGCCTGGAATCGGGACTTCGCGGGCTACGAG. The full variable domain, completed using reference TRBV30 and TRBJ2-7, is SQTIHQWPATLVQPVGSPLSLECTVEGTSNPNLYWYRQAAGRGLQLLFYSVGIGQISSEVPQNLSASRPQDRQFILSSKKLLLSDSGFYLCAWNRDFAGYEQYFGPGTRLTVT.

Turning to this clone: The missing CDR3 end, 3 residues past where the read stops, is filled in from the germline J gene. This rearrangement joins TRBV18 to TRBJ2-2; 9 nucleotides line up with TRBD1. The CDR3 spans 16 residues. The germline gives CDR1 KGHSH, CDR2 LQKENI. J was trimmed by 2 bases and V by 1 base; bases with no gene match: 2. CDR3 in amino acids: CASSPQDRGNTGELFF. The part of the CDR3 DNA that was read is TGTGCCAGCTCACCACAGGACAGGGGCAACACCGGGGAG. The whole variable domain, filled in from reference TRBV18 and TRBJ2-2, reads NAGVMQNPRHLVRRRGQEARLRCSPMKGHSHVYWYRQLPEEGLKFMVYLQKENIIDESGMPKERFSAEFPKEGPSILRIQQVVRGDSAAYFCASSPQDRGNTGELFFGEGSRLTVL.

The sequenced CDR3 bases are TGTGCCAGCAGTACCGGGACACTTAATCAGCCC. This encodes CASSTGTLNQP. The entire CDR3 reads CASSTGTLNQPQHF. The rearrangement links TRBV6-2 or TRBV6-3 to TRBJ1-5; weak D call: TRBD1 (6 bases). Read sequence stops 3 residues before the CDR3 end, and the germline J gene provides the missing end. CDR1 is MNHEY, CDR2 SVGEGT, per germline. This CDR3 contains 14 residues. Trimming took off 5 bases at V and 4 bases at J, with 12 bases between the two ends.

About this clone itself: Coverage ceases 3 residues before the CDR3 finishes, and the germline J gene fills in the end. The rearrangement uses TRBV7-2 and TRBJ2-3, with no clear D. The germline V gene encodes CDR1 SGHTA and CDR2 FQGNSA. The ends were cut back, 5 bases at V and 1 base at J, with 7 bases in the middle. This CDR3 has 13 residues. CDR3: CASSGRGTDTQYF. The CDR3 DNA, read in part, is TGTGCCAGCAGCGGGCGTGGCACAGATACG.

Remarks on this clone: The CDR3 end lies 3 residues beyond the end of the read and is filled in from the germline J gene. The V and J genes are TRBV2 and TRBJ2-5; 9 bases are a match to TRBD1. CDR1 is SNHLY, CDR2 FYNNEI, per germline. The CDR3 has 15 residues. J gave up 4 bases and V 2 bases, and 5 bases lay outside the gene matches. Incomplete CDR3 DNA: TGTGCCAGCAGTGAAAGGGGGACAGGGACAGAGACC. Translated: CASSERGTGTET. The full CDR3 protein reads CASSERGTGTETQYF.

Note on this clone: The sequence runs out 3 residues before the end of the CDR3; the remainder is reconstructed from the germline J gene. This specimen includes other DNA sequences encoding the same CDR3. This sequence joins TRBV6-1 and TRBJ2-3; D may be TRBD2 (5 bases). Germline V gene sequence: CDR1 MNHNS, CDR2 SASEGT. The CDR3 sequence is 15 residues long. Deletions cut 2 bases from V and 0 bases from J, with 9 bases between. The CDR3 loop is CASSESRGSTDTQYF. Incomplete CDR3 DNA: TGTGCCAGCAGTGAATCCCGGGGAAGCACAGATACG.

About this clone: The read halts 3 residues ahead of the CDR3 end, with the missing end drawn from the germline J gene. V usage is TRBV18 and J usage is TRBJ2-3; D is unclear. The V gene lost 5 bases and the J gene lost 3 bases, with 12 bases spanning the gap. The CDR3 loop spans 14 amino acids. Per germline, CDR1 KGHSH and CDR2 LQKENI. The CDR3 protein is CASSKTGATDTQYF. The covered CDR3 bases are TGTGCCAGCTCAAAAACTGGAGCGACAGATACG.